One TCR beta chain is described in this entry. Its antigen is currently not known. No base quality values were provided; no much bigger clone lies one nucleotide off. These data come from a study of cytomegalovirus exposure and HLA in healthy donors (dated by TCRdb to 2015 to 2018). Concerning the study at large: In an earlier analysis of under 750 of the donors, 276 Gb of sequence data and some 120 million unique TCR beta sequences from roughly 190 million T cells were reported. Approximately 310 gigabases of sequencing data and approximately 85 million unique TCR sequences were included in an early release covering 550 to 650 HLA-typed donors. Of the roughly 390 genotyped donors, approximately 81% were placed in the genetic ancestry cluster associated with self-reported Caucasian donors. The study was designed to test whether signatures of past pathogen exposure could be identified by cataloging public T cell receptors. The T cell repertoires of about 700 subjects were profiled by immunosequencing and related to cytomegalovirus serostatus. Along with the roughly 610-subject first cohort, a separate validation cohort of more than 90 different subjects was used. High-throughput TCR immunosequencing, statistical association of individual TCRs with disease status, and machine learning were combined to predict cytomegalovirus infection status. To study patterns of TCR occurrence, a later analysis re-analyzed previously published TCR beta repertoires from 600 to 750 donors and added high-resolution HLA genotyping. In the later analysis, no new phenotypic data were used to find candidate immune exposures; instead, reliance was placed on TCR beta sequences and their occurrence across donors. An earlier analysis of approximately 500 of the donors applied high-throughput TCR beta sequencing to assess whether each TCR beta V gene segment acted as functional or pseudogenic. Donor age, sex, ethnicity and CMV serostatus were compiled alongside the repertoire data. A later genetic analysis took genome-wide SNP genotypes for about three fifths of the 666 donors and used that subset as a discovery cohort. All discovery cohort repertoires had been generated on a single sequencing platform. Class I and class II HLA loci were covered by the typing at four-digit resolution. The number of typed donors differed by locus: 629-630 for A, B, C, DRB1 and DQB1; 500 to 550 for DQA1; fewer than 610 for DPA1; and some 450 for DPB1. About five DR-DQ haplotypes were handled as single units for association and clustering because linkage in the cohort was strong. Among roughly 370 genotyped donors of the cohort, an average of 235,054 unique TCR beta nucleotide sequences were sequenced per donor, roughly 20% of them non-productive. Study-level results and caveats: A later analysis associated approximately 17,000 TCR beta sequences with specific HLA alleles at a false discovery rate of 0.05. Sequencing depth was assumed to be roughly uniform across donors in the presence/absence analyses, though that assumption may not hold. In vitro tests confirmed that a few of the cytomegalovirus-associated TCR beta chains recognize cytomegalovirus antigens. In a later analysis, most CMV-associated TCR beta chains were found to appear HLA-restricted, with HLA associations seemingly driven largely by CMV exposure. In both the original and validation cohorts, the classifier was reported to diagnose cytomegalovirus status with high specificity and sensitivity. Compared with equally common non-associated chains, HLA-associated TCR beta chains in a later analysis were more clonally expanded and had lower generation probabilities. This cohort had only TCR beta chains sequenced, and the lack of alpha or paired-chain data limited which features could be detected. HLA typing was unavailable for some donors at each locus, so association tests used only the typed subset. The authors suggested that the approach could potentially be generalized to other disease states and immunological phenotypes. According to a later analysis, TCR association rates differed among HLA loci, with DRB1 alleles showing the most associated TCRs and HLA-C alleles showing the fewest. In a later genetic analysis, fewer N-insertions in productive TCRs were reported among donors in an Asian-associated ancestry cluster than the roughly 640-donor mean. A group of highly shared sequence variants was considered likely to be a technical artifact of the sequencing pipeline. Because counts were too low, 15 to 20 rarely observed V segments, including chromosome 9 orphons, were excluded from the earlier analysis of several hundred of the donors. A total of 164 TCR beta chains were listed by the study as associated with cytomegalovirus. Across donors, most TCR sequences were observed very rarely, whereas some public TCRs were present in many individuals. CMV serostatus was the only immune exposure information available for the cohort. A later analysis reported that several top co-occurrence clusters appeared linked to parvovirus B19, influenza, CMV and Epstein-Barr virus. An association between a missense DCLRE1C variant and V-gene and J-gene trimming of TCR beta chains was found in a later genetic analysis and replicated in an independent cohort. Strong co-occurrence of HLA alleles, especially DR and DQ, made assigning TCR associations to individual alleles difficult. A further reported finding was that TCR beta sequences accurately predicted the HLA-A and HLA-B alleles for most subjects in the first cohort. In an earlier analysis of roughly 560 of the donors, most TCR beta V segments were observed in productive rearrangements about 87% or about 30% of the time, broadly matching IMGT annotations. Correlated functional status among segregating V segments might reflect linkage disequilibrium, but an unknown experimental factor could not be ruled out.

Library creation used the immunoSEQ multiplex PCR assay. The multiplex PCR relied on a mix of 60 forward primers for TCR Vbeta segments and 13 reverse primers for TCR Jbeta segments. The CDR3 region of rearranged TCR beta genes was amplified from genomic DNA with a multiplex PCR assay. Amplified TCR beta libraries were sequenced as 87-base-pair reads on the Illumina HiSeq System. As for the authors' bioinformatics: A later analysis counted about 80 million unique TCR beta chains across the 550 to 750 repertoires, and roughly 11 million of these chains were shared by at least two donors. Raw reads were error-corrected and collapsed into unique sequences by a nearest-neighbor algorithm in which closely related sequences were merged to remove PCR and sequencing errors. To assign V, D and J gene segments, CDR3 sequences were aligned to IMGT reference sequences. For a sequence to be retained, a match of at least six nucleotides was required to both a V gene segment and a J gene segment. Rearrangements were called productive when the CDR3 lacked stop codons and stayed in frame with V and J; all others were non-productive. CDR3 was defined according to IMGT convention as the region running from the second conserved V-encoded cysteine to the conserved J-encoded phenylalanine. The earlier analysis of some 580 of the donors excluded any sequence lacking an unambiguous match to a single V gene segment. An earlier analysis of several hundred of the donors classified V segments as functional when productive rearrangements were above 56.7% and as segregating when the standard deviation between donors was above 5%. A statistical classification framework was built for diagnosing cytomegalovirus status from the catalog of TCR beta chain sequences. V and J gene assignment, in a later analysis, came from comparing TCR nucleotide sequences with IMGT/GENE-DB human TR gene sequences. The TCRdist pipeline was used in a later analysis to assign CDR3 sequences and most-parsimonious VDJ recombination scenarios. In a later analysis, each TCR beta chain was defined by its CDR3 amino acid sequence together with its V-gene family, and reads lacking a unique V-gene family were excluded. In a later analysis, 450 to 600 highly shared, low-generation-probability nucleotide sequences were removed to address suspected cross-contamination and a sequencing artifact. In a later analysis, a clonal expansion index was calculated for each public chain from normalized within-repertoire ranks of inferred template counts. A later analysis computed generation probabilities with a VDJ recombination model fitted to out-of-frame rearrangements, and checked the results against IGoR. In a later analysis, hypergeometric tests were used to score TCR-TCR, TCR-HLA and TCR-CMV co-occurrence, with a repertoire-size bias correction applied to TCR pairs. To estimate false discovery rates, a later analysis permuted the HLA or CMV assignments 20 times. In a later analysis, co-occurring TCRs were grouped with DBSCAN, and TCRdist sequence similarity was added when clustering was performed within HLA-allele-positive subsets. For co-occurrence clustering, repertoires with fewer than 30,000 or more than 120,000 public chains were excluded, along with five repertoires with anomalous nucleotide sharing. Held by TCRdb, this immuneACCESS table contains in-frame sequences only and omits some clones. Under half of the omission traces to an unresolved V gene where checked; the cause of the rest is unknown. D and trimming were read from the DNA, whereas the V and J calls and clone size are those reported in that table. This sample gives approximately 110,000 clones in total; approximately 84% of them show up just once. Around 0.24% of the sample goes to the ten largest clones.

In total, more than 500 healthy bone marrow donors made up the cohort. All cohort members were sampled while nominally healthy, although unrecorded immune exposures were likely present. The donor was CMV seronegative and was included in the group of a few hundred seronegative cohort members. Every donor gave a peripheral blood sample, and the peripheral blood mononuclear cells from that sample were used for TCR beta sequencing. The Qiagen DNeasy Blood Extraction Kit was used to extract genomic DNA from the blood cell samples. The receptor comes from a man aged 45 to 65 in good health and CMV-seronegative. The source material was PBMCs.

The CDR3 in this case is CAISDQEIAYTQYF. The DNA sequence is TGTGCCATCAGTGACCAAGAAATAGCGTATACGCAGTATTTT. The sequence links TRBV10-3 to TRBJ2-3; possibly the D gene is TRBD2, per 5 matching bases. Including the terminal cysteine and phenylalanine, the CDR3 comprises 14 residues. Of all the DNA, just the CDR3 is kept, 42 bases in frame from base 1. A distance of 14 bases separates the germline ends of V and J, which lose 3 bases and 7 bases respectively. From the germline V gene, CDR1 is ENHRY and CDR2 is SYGVKD.